The 10 T cell receptor beta chains below all came from one sample that was sequenced in a study of blood T cell repertoires in COVID-19. Here immunoSEQ multiplex PCR was the method, and the copy in TCRdb shows in-frame clones only, minus some. This sample yields some 89,000 clones, of which about 92% are seen a single time; approximately 2.4% belongs to the top ten. Material for sequencing was peripheral blood. Receptors were obtained from a man aged 45-65 years with acute or convalescent COVID-19.

The chain links TRBV3-1 (or the pseudogene TRBV3-2) to TRBJ2-7, with D possibly TRBD2 on 6 matching bases. V shed 0 bases and J shed 7 bases, with 16 bases lying between them. The CDR3 runs 15 residues. CDR1 and CDR2 (germline): LGHDT, YNNKEL (reference sequence). CDR3 sequence (DNA): TGTGCCAGCAGCCAAGATATTGCGGGACTGTGGGAGCAGTACTTC. Protein sequence: CASSQDIAGLWEQYF.

The chain has TRBV3-1 (or the pseudogene TRBV3-2) and TRBJ2-1, with TRBD2 identical over 14 bases. The CDR3 is made up of 17 amino acids. CDR1 is LGHDT, CDR2 YNNKEL, per germline (reference sequence). V gave up 4 bases and J gave up 0 bases; unmatched junction bases: 2. For the CDR3, the DNA is TGTGCCAGCAGCCCGGGACTAGCGGGAGCCTCCTACAATGAGCAGTTCTTC. This codes for CASSPGLAGASYNEQFF.

The chain employs TRBV29-1 and TRBJ1-3; 9 positions match TRBD1. CDR3 length: 14 amino acids. Germline V lookup: CDR1 SQVTM, CDR2 ANQGSEA. V gave up 1 base and J gave up 7 bases; unmatched junction bases: 5. DNA for the CDR3: TGCAGCGTTGAAGCCCGGGACAGGGAGAACACCATATATTTT. It specifies CSVEARDRENTIYF.

This sequence joins TRBV5-1 and TRBJ1-1; D call uncertain. The V end lost 2 bases, the J end lost 1 base, and 12 bases lay between the germline ends. Looked up from germline, CDR1 is SGHRS and CDR2 is YFSETQ. This CDR3 is built from 15 residues. In DNA form, the CDR3 reads TGCGCCAGCAGCTTCACATGGCCACAGAACACTGAAGCTTTCTTT. It translates to CASSFTWPQNTEAFF.

The chain employs TRBV5-8 and TRBJ1-1; D gene uncertain. Germline V CDR1 and CDR2: SGHTS, YDEGEE. CDR3 length equals 14 residues. Trimming cost V 0 bases and J 0 bases, with 6 bases left between them. CDR3 in DNA: TGTGCCAGCAGCTTGGGAGTAATGAACACTGAAGCTTTCTTT. This sequence encodes CASSLGVMNTEAFF.

Here the CDR3 DNA reads TGTGCCAGCAAGGGAGGCTTGGAGACCCAGTACTTC. Translation: CASKGGLETQYF. V is TRBV12-3 or TRBV12-4 and J is TRBJ2-5; weak D call: TRBD2 (6 bases). With 7 bases removed from V and 5 bases from J, the gap between germline ends came to 11 bases. CDR3 size: 12 residues.

The chain employs TRBV27 and TRBJ2-2; D may be TRBD1 (5 bases). Germline V CDR1 and CDR2: MNHEY, SMNVEV (reference sequence). This CDR3 region has 14 residues. The ends were cut back, 0 bases at V and 6 bases at J, with 8 bases in the middle. CDR3 coding DNA: TGTGCCAGCAGTTTATCGAGCAGGGCCGGGGAGCTGTTTTTT. Amino acids: CASSLSSRAGELFF.

This rearrangement joins TRBV7-3 to TRBJ2-3; 11 nucleotides align to TRBD2. V lost 4 bases to trimming and J lost 1 base; unmatched junction nucleotides: 1. The CDR3 contains 15 residues. Germline V lookup: CDR1 SGHTA, CDR2 FQGTGA. The CDR3 nucleotides are TGTGCCAGCAGCTCGGGACTAGCGGGCACAGATACGCAGTATTTT. This gives the protein CASSSGLAGTDTQYF.

This chain connects TRBV15 to TRBJ2-3, with 8 bases lining up with TRBD1. This CDR3 comprises 14 residues. The germline gives CDR1 LNHNV, CDR2 YYDKDF (reference sequence). Trimming at V came to 3 bases and at J to 5 bases, leaving 4 bases not matched to a gene. The CDR3 loop reads CATSSRGRRDTQYF. CDR3 nucleotides: TGTGCCACCAGCAGCAGGGGGCGCCGAGATACGCAGTATTTT.

This clone is a singleton in its sample. The V gene is TRBV6-5, the J gene TRBJ1-2, with 8 bases matching TRBD1. V dropped 6 bases and J dropped 8; count of bases not matched to a gene: 11. The CDR3 loop spans 14 amino acids. CDR1 MNHEY and CDR2 SVGAGI come from the germline V gene. In DNA, the CDR3 is TGTGCCAGCAGACCCGACAGGGGAGGAGGAGGCTACACCTTC. This gives the protein CASRPDRGGGGYTF.